This T cell receptor beta chain was recorded in a study of cytomegalovirus exposure and HLA in healthy donors. Findings and limits, study-wide: Many donors shared some public TCRs, even though most TCR sequences were rare. The authors listed some 150 TCR beta chains as cytomegalovirus-associated. In vitro experiments confirmed that three CMV-associated chains were specific for CMV antigens.

Regarding this clone: Its antigen remains unidentified.

Repertoires were generated with immunoSEQ multiplex PCR, while TCRdb's copy carries only in-frame clones and drops some. The table has approximately 200,000 clones, approximately 90% seen once; the top ten hold roughly 1%. This CDR3 spans 15 amino acids. The ends were cut back, 3 bases at V and 6 bases at J, with 15 bases in the middle. Germline CDR1 and CDR2: SGHTA and FQGNSA. It was the roughly 110-subject validation cohort, separate from the roughly 700-subject first cohort, to which the donors belonged. The V gene is TRBV7-2, the J gene TRBJ2-1, with D tentatively TRBD2 (6 bases). The sample consisted of PBMCs. This sequence originates from a woman younger than 35 in good health and CMV-seronegative. CDR3 bases: TGTGCCAGCAGCTTGCAATCCGGGAGTGGCAATGAGCAGTTCTTC. Translating it yields CASSLQSGSGNEQFF.